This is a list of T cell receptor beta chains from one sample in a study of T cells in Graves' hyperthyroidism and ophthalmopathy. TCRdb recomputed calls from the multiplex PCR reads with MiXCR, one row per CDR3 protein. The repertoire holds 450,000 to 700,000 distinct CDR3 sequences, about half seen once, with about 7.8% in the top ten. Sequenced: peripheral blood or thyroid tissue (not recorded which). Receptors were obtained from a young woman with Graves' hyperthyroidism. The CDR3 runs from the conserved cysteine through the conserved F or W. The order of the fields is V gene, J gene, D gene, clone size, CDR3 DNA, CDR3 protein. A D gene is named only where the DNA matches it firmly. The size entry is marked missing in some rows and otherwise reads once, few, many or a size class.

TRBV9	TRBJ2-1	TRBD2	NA	TGTGCCAGCAGCACCAGACTAGCGGGGAAAAATGAGCAGTTCTTC	CASSTRLAGKNEQFF
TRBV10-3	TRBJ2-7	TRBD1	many	TGTGCCATCGAGGGACAGGCTGGCGAGCAGTACTTC	CAIEGQAGEQYF
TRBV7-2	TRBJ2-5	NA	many	TGTGCCAGCAGCTCAAGGACTCTGTGGGAGACCCAGTACTTC	CASSSRTLWETQYF
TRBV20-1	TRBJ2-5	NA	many	TGCAGTGCTAAGAGAACGAAAGAGACCCAGTACTTC	CSAKRTKETQYF
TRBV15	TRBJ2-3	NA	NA	TGTGCCACCAGCAAACTATCAGGGGAAGTCGCAGATACGCAGTATTTT	CATSKLSGEVADTQYF
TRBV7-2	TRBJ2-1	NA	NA	TGTGCCAGCAGCTTAGGGTTTCGGGGAGGTGAGCAGTTCTTC	CASSLGFRGGEQFF
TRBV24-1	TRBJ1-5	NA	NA	TGTGCCACCAGCACGAAAGGAGTACCCTACGAGCATTTT	CATSTKGVPYEHF
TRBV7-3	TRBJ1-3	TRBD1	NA	TGTGCCAGCAGCCCTGACAGGGACGGCTCTGGAAACACCATATATTTT	CASSPDRDGSGNTIYF
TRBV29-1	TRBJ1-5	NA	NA	TGCAGCGTTACGACTGAGGGGGGAGATGGCAATCAGCCCCAGCATTTT	CSVTTEGGDGNQPQHF
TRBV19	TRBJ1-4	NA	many	TGTGCCAGTAGTATAAGAGAAAAACTGTTTTTT	CASSIREKLFF
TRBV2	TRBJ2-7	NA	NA	TGTGCCAGCAGTTTCCCGAGAAGCCTCCGCGAGCAGTACTTC	CASSFPRSLREQYF
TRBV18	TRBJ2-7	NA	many	TGTGCCAGCAGTCCTCGCGGTTCCTACGAGCAGTACTTC	CASSPRGSYEQYF
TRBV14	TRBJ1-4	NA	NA	TGTGCCAGCAGCCTTGAGCGGGGGTCCTTCTGGATTAGAGAAAAACTGTTTTTT	CASSLERGSFWIREKLFF
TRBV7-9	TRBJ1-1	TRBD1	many	TGTGCCAGCAGCTTAGGGGACAGCACTTTCCGGAGGGGCACTGAAGCTTTCTTT	CASSLGDSTFRRGTEAFF
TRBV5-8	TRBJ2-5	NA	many	TGTGCCAGCAGCTTGGCCGCGGTAGACTTCCAAGAGACCCAGTACTTC	CASSLAAVDFQETQYF
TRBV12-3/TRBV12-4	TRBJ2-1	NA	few	TGTGCCAGCAGTTCCCTAGTCGTGTTGGATGAGCAGTTCTTC	CASSSLVVLDEQFF
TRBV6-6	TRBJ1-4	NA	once	TGTGCCAGCAGTTACTCGCGAGGGGGAAGGGCTAATGAAAAACTGTTTTTT	CASSYSRGGRANEKLFF
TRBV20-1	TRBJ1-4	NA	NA	TGCAGTGCTAGAGATATGGGCAGCCCTAATGAAAAACTGTTTTTT	CSARDMGSPNEKLFF
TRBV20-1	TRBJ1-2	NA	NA	TGCAGTGCGGGGGGGTACTATGGCTACACCTTC	CSAGGYYGYTF
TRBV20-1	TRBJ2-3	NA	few	TGCAGTGCTGGCGGGCAGATCACAGATACGCAGTATTTT	CSAGGQITDTQYF
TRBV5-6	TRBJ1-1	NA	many	TGTGCCAGCAGCCCGCAGGGCGGGTTGAACACTGAAGCTTTCTTT	CASSPQGGLNTEAFF
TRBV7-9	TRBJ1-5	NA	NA	TGTGCCAGCAGCCAAGAAGGCGTACGGACCAATCAGCCCCAGCATTTT	CASSQEGVRTNQPQHF
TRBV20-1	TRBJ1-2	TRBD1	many	TGCAGTGCTAGTGCAGGGGGGGGACAAGAGGGCTACACCTTC	CSASAGGGQEGYTF
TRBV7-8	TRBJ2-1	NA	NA	TGTGCCAGCAGCCAAGATTCGGGAGCCTACAATGAGCAGTTCTTC	CASSQDSGAYNEQFF
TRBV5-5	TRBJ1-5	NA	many	TGTGCCAGCAGCTTGGCCATGAGTTCAGGGTATGGTCAGCCCCAGCATTTT	CASSLAMSSGYGQPQHF
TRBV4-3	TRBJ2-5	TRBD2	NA	TGCGCCAGCAGCCAAGTGGCCAGGTCGAGCGGGAGTCGGGAAGAGACCCAGTACTTC	CASSQVARSSGSREETQYF
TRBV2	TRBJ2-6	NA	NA	TGTGCCAGCTTGGCAAACACCGGGGCCAACGTCCTGACTTTC	CASLANTGANVLTF
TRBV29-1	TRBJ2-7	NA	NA	TGCAGCGTTGATACAGGGAGGACTGAGCAGTACTTC	CSVDTGRTEQYF
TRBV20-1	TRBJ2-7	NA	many	TGCAGTGCTAGAGACTCCATAGGTCGCGAGGAGCAGTACTTC	CSARDSIGREEQYF
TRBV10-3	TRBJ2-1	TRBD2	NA	TGTGCCATCAGTGACGGGACTAGCGGGACGGATGAGCAGTTCTTC	CAISDGTSGTDEQFF
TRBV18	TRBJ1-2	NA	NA	TGTGCCAGCTCGGTAAACGGAGATGGCTACACCTTC	CASSVNGDGYTF
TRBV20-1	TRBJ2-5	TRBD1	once	TGCAGTGCTACCGGGACAGGGTACCAAGAGACCCAGTACTTC	CSATGTGYQETQYF
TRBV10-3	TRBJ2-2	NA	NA	TGTGCCAGCAGTTACCGAAGCGCGAACACCGGGGAGCTGTTTTTT	CASSYRSANTGELFF
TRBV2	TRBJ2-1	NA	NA	TGTGCCAGCAGTGGACTAGTTTCCTACAATGAGCAGTTCTTC	CASSGLVSYNEQFF
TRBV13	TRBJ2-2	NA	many	TGTGCCAGCAGCTTACATCAAGCGGCGAACACCGGGGAGCTGTTTTTT	CASSLHQAANTGELFF
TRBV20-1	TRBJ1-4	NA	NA	TGCAGTGCAGAGGTCGGGCAGGACTTTGGCGAAAAACTGTTTTTT	CSAEVGQDFGEKLFF
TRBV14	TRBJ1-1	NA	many	TGTGCCAGCAGCGAGAAGCGGGTTATTAACACTGAAGCTTTCTTT	CASSEKRVINTEAFF
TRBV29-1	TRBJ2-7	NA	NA	TGCAGCCAAGAGGGCACCGGAGGGAACTACGAGCAGTACTTC	CSQEGTGGNYEQYF
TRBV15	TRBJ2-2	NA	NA	TGTGCCACCAGCAGGGATGGGTGGGCACAGGCGAACACCGGGGAGCTGTTTTTT	CATSRDGWAQANTGELFF
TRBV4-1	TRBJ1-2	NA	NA	TGCGCCAGCAGCCAAGAAGGTCTTGGCTACACCTTC	CASSQEGLGYTF
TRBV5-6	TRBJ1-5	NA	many	TGTGCCAGCAGTCCGGGACACAAAAATCAGCCCCAGCATTTT	CASSPGHKNQPQHF
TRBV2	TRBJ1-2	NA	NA	TGTGCCAGCAGTGCGGACAGAAACTATGGCTGCACCTTC	CASSADRNYGCTF
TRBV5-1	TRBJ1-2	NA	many	TGCGCCAGCAGCTTACCTCGCCAGGGCCAATATGGCTACACCTTC	CASSLPRQGQYGYTF
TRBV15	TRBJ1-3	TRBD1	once	TGTGCCACCAGCAGCTGGGGACAGCTCGGAAACACCATATATTTT	CATSSWGQLGNTIYF
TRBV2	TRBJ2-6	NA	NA	TGTGCCAGGATGGGTGGAGGGGGCTCTGGGGCCAACGTCCTGACTTTC	CARMGGGGSGANVLTF
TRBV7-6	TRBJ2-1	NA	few	TGTGCCAGCAGCTCCGGGTCTGATAATGAGCAGTTCTTC	CASSSGSDNEQFF
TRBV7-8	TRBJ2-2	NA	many	TGTGCCAGCAGCTTAAAACGGGTCACCGGGGAGCTGTTTTTT	CASSLKRVTGELFF
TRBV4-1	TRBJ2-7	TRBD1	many	TGCGCCAGCAGCCAACGGGACAGGGGAGGCGAGCAGTACTTC	CASSQRDRGGEQYF
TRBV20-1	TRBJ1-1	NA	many	TGCAGTGCTACCCTCGGGGCTGAAGCTTTCTTT	CSATLGAEAFF
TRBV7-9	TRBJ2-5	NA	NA	TGTGCCACCCAGGACGGGCTGAGGCAAGAGACCCAGTACTTC	CATQDGLRQETQYF
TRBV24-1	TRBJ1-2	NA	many	TGTGCCACCAGTGATTTGGGGTATGGCTACACCTTC	CATSDLGYGYTF
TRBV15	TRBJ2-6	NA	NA	TGTGCCACCAGCAGTGCCAGCGACTTCGTCTATGGGGCCAACGTCCTGACTTTC	CATSSASDFVYGANVLTF